The TCR beta chain under discussion was sequenced for a study of T-cell memory formation after mild COVID-19. General study results and limits: CD8+ contracting clones occupied EMRA, while CD4+ ones occupied mainly CM and EM.

TCRdb passed the 5' RACE reads through MiXCR, listing each CDR3 protein once. The sample has approximately 300,000 distinct CDR3 sequences; 15% to 20% are singletons. This clonotype was detected only a few times. Its antigen is unidentified. Germline assignment: CDR1 MNHEY and CDR2 SVGAGI. Trimming removed 2 bases from V and 4 bases from J, with 11 bases in between. CDR3 size: 14 residues. Sequenced: PBMCs or a T cell subset sorted from them (not recorded which). This rearrangement joins TRBV6-5 to TRBJ1-1; D possibly corresponds to TRBD1 (5 bases). This TCR was sampled from a man between 18 and 35 years old who had mild COVID-19 (a few samples of this study predate the infection). Cell type and time point are not known. The CDR3 DNA is TGTGCCAGCAGTTACGGAGGGGCGCCCACTGAAGCTTTCTTT. Protein sequence: CASSYGGAPTEAFF.